The rows below give T cell receptor beta chains drawn from one sample of a study of blood T cell repertoires in COVID-19. Sequencing used immunoSEQ multiplex PCR; TCRdb keeps in-frame clones, though not all of them. The sample includes around 450,000 clones, about 85% seen only once; the top ten take over 1.5%. The sample comprised PBMCs or T cells enriched from blood (not recorded which). The receptors were gathered from a woman under 30 with acute COVID-19. The CDR3 runs from the conserved cysteine through the conserved F or W. The order of the fields is V gene, D gene, J gene, clone size, CDR3 protein, CDR3 DNA. The D gene is left open where the match is weak. Not all rows give a size; the values are once, few, many and, for expanded clones, a class.

>TRBV5-1|TRBD1|TRBJ2-7|NA
CASRFGQGVDEQYF
TGCGCCAGCAGATTCGGACAGGGGGTTGACGAGCAGTACTTC
>TRBV11-3|NA|TRBJ2-7|NA
CASSLDGNTYEQYF
TGTGCCAGCAGCTTAGACGGGAACACCTACGAGCAGTACTTC
>TRBV7-8|TRBD1|TRBJ1-5|NA
CASSRDRSNQPQHF
TGTGCCAGCAGCCGGGACAGGAGCAATCAGCCCCAGCATTTT
>TRBV10-2|NA|TRBJ2-7|NA
CASKETGSYEQYF
TGCGCCAGCAAGGAGACAGGCTCCTACGAGCAGTACTTC
>TRBV18|NA|TRBJ2-7|NA
CASSVVSGPYEQYF
TGTGCCAGCTCAGTAGTATCAGGGCCCTACGAGCAGTACTTC
>TRBV12-5|TRBD1|TRBJ1-3|NA
CASGLPRDSSSGNTIYF
TGTGCTAGTGGTTTGCCCCGGGACAGCTCATCTGGAAACACCATATATTTT
>TRBV2|TRBD1|TRBJ1-6|NA
CASSEMTGGSPLHF
TGTGCCAGCAGTGAAATGACAGGGGGCTCACCCCTCCACTTT
>TRBV3-1/TRBV3-2|NA|TRBJ2-7|NA
CASSHGAYEQYF
TGTGCCAGCAGCCACGGAGCCTACGAGCAGTACTTC
>TRBV19|TRBD2|TRBJ2-7|few
CASKERGNEQYF
TGTGCCAGTAAGGAGCGGGGAAACGAGCAGTACTTC
>TRBV3-1/TRBV3-2|NA|TRBJ1-1|once
CASSQVRETEAFF
TGTGCCAGCAGCCAAGTCCGGGAAACTGAAGCTTTCTTT
>TRBV9|NA|TRBJ2-1|NA
CASSARGVGADNEQFF
TGTGCCAGCAGCGCCAGGGGTGTTGGGGCAGACAATGAGCAGTTCTTC
>TRBV11-2|NA|TRBJ2-3|NA
CASGGSTDTQYF
TGTGCCAGCGGGGGGAGCACAGATACGCAGTATTTT
>TRBV5-5|TRBD2|TRBJ2-1|few
CASKVGLAGNEQFF
TGTGCCAGCAAGGTGGGACTAGCAGGCAATGAGCAGTTCTTC
>TRBV19|TRBD1|TRBJ1-1|NA
CASSIRPDRETEAFF
TGTGCCAGTAGTATTAGACCGGACAGGGAGACTGAAGCTTTCTTT
>TRBV28|NA|TRBJ1-5|NA
CASSRTDNQPQHF
TGTGCCAGCAGCCGGACAGACAATCAGCCCCAGCATTTT
>TRBV28|NA|TRBJ2-7|NA
CASGTLSSYEQYF
TGTGCCAGCGGGACTTTAAGCTCCTACGAGCAGTACTTC
>TRBV27|NA|TRBJ2-2|NA
CASSLGQGRDTGELFF
TGTGCCAGCAGTTTGGGTCAGGGGAGGGACACCGGGGAGCTGTTTTTT
>TRBV11-2|TRBD1|TRBJ2-7|few
CASSSRDRVWYF
TGTGCCAGCAGCTCCCGGGACAGGGTCTGGTACTTC
>TRBV9|TRBD2|TRBJ2-1|NA
CASSLGLAGGLGEQFF
TGTGCCAGCAGCTTAGGACTAGCGGGGGGGCTTGGTGAGCAGTTCTTC
>TRBV19|NA|TRBJ1-1|NA
CASTPNGAGTEAFF
TGTGCCAGTACGCCAAACGGCGCGGGCACTGAAGCTTTCTTT
>TRBV27|TRBD1|TRBJ1-5|NA
CASSLSGGGFQPQHF
TGTGCCAGCAGTTTATCAGGGGGCGGGTTTCAGCCCCAGCATTTT
>TRBV27|TRBD2|TRBJ2-3|NA
CASSLYAGGSTDTQYF
TGTGCCAGCAGTTTATACGCGGGAGGGAGCACAGATACGCAGTATTTT
>TRBV5-5|NA|TRBJ2-1|NA
CASSLEHEQFF
TGTGCCAGCAGCTTGGAGCATGAGCAGTTCTTC
>TRBV28|NA|TRBJ1-3|NA
CASSLQGGRNTIYF
TGTGCCAGCAGCCTTCAGGGTGGTAGAAACACCATATATTTT
>TRBV19|NA|TRBJ1-5|once
CASSIGRGGQPQHF
TGTGCCAGTAGTATTGGGAGGGGAGGTCAGCCCCAGCATTTT
>TRBV21-1|NA|TRBJ1-4|NA
CASSKRSLDEKLFF
TGTGCCAGCAGCAAAAGAAGCCTGGATGAAAAACTGTTTTTT
>TRBV7-2|NA|TRBJ1-4|NA
CASSLSGGEKLFF
TGTGCCAGCAGCTTATCGGGTGGTGAAAAACTGTTTTTT
>TRBV6-4|NA|TRBJ2-3|NA
CASSEGVGGTDTQYF
TGTGCCAGCAGTGAAGGGGTGGGCGGCACAGATACGCAGTATTTT
>TRBV29-1|TRBD2|TRBJ2-1|NA
CSVEDLASGRANEQFF
TGCAGCGTTGAAGATCTTGCTAGCGGGAGAGCGAATGAGCAGTTCTTC
>TRBV9|NA|TRBJ2-1|once
CASSVLGSTYNEQFF
TGTGCCAGCAGCGTACTTGGGAGTACCTACAATGAGCAGTTCTTC
>TRBV11-2|NA|TRBJ1-5|NA
CASSLVGGSGNQPQHF
TGTGCCAGCAGCTTAGTAGGAGGCTCGGGCAATCAGCCCCAGCATTTT
>TRBV2|TRBD2|TRBJ2-2|NA
CASRSGGGGTGELFF
TGTGCCAGCCGTAGCGGGGGCGGTGGGACCGGGGAGCTGTTTTTT
>TRBV2|NA|TRBJ2-7|few
CASSDELTEQYF
TGTGCCAGCAGTGACGAGCTCACCGAGCAGTACTTC
>TRBV28|NA|TRBJ1-1|NA
CASSFNIGHSF
TGTGCCAGCAGTTTTAATATAGGACACAGCTTT
>TRBV19|NA|TRBJ2-2|NA
CASTQTGYLPNTGELFF
TGTGCCAGTACCCAAACCGGGTATTTACCAAACACCGGGGAGCTGTTTTTT
>TRBV25-1|TRBD1|TRBJ2-5|NA
CASSEWTGLETQYF
TGTGCCAGCAGTGAATGGACAGGGTTAGAGACCCAGTACTTC
>TRBV28|TRBD1|TRBJ2-7|NA
CASSWTPRDRSYEQYF
TGTGCCAGCAGTTGGACCCCTCGGGACAGGAGCTACGAGCAGTACTTC
>TRBV12-5|NA|TRBJ2-3|NA
CASGPGGSGSTDTQYF
TGTGCTAGTGGTCCCGGGGGTAGCGGAAGCACAGATACGCAGTATTTT
>TRBV10-2|NA|TRBJ1-5|NA
CASSRQDNQPQHF
TGCGCCAGCAGTCGGCAGGACAATCAGCCCCAGCATTTT
>TRBV11-2|TRBD1|TRBJ1-1|NA
CASSFLQGAEAFF
TGTGCCAGCAGCTTCCTACAGGGGGCTGAAGCTTTCTTT
>TRBV6-5|TRBD1|TRBJ1-6|NA
CASSFGTVNNSPLHF
TGTGCCAGCAGTTTCGGGACAGTTAATAATTCACCCCTCCACTTT
>TRBV7-9|NA|TRBJ1-6|NA
CASSEVVDSPLHF
TGTGCCAGCAGCGAGGTAGTGGATTCACCCCTCCACTTT
>TRBV29-1|NA|TRBJ2-2|NA
CSVASGSGFSGELFF
TGCAGCGTCGCCTCAGGGTCGGGCTTCTCCGGGGAGCTGTTTTTT
>TRBV7-9|TRBD2|TRBJ2-4|NA
CASSLARGGIAKNIQYF
TGTGCCAGCAGCTTAGCGCGGGGGGGAATAGCCAAAAACATTCAGTACTTC
>TRBV27|NA|TRBJ1-6|NA
CASRQTSSPLHF
TGTGCCAGCAGACAGACTAGTTCACCCCTCCACTTT
>TRBV18|NA|TRBJ2-7|NA
CASSQRDTRYEQYF
TGTGCCAGCTCACAAAGGGACACCAGATACGAGCAGTACTTC
>TRBV7-6|TRBD2|TRBJ2-7|NA
CASSLGTSGTTYEQYF
TGTGCCAGCAGCTTAGGTACTAGCGGCACCACCTACGAGCAGTACTTC
>TRBV11-2|TRBD1|TRBJ2-2|NA
CASSSRQGVIPGELFF
TGTGCCAGCAGCTCCAGACAGGGGGTTATTCCCGGGGAGCTGTTTTTT
>TRBV29-1|NA|TRBJ1-3|NA
CIGFGSGNTIYF
TGCATCGGATTCGGGTCTGGAAACACCATATATTTT
>TRBV9|TRBD2|TRBJ2-3|NA
CASSVALSGSTDTQYF
TGTGCCAGCAGCGTAGCTCTTAGCGGGAGTACAGATACGCAGTATTTT
>TRBV10-1|NA|TRBJ2-7|few
CASSGAGAKRQYF
TGCGCCAGCAGTGGAGCAGGGGCAAAGAGACAGTACTTC